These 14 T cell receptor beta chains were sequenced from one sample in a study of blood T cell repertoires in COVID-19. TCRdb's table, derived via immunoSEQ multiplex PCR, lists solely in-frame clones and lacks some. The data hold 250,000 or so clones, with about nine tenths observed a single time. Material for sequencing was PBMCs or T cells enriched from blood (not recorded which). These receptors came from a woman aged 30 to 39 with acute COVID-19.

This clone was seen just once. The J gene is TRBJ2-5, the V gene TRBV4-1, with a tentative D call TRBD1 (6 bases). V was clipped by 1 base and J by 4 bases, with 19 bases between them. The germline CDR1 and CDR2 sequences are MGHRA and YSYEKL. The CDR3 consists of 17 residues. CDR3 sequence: CASSQGLNARGPETQYF. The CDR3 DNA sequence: TGCGCCAGCAGCCAAGGGCTGAACGCCAGGGGTCCAGAGACCCAGTACTTC.

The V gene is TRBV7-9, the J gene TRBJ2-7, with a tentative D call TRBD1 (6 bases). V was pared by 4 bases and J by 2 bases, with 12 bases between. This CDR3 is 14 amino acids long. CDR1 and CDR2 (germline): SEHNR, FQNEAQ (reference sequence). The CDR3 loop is CASSSPTGTYEQYF. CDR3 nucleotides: TGTGCCAGCAGCTCCCCGACAGGCACCTACGAGCAGTACTTC.

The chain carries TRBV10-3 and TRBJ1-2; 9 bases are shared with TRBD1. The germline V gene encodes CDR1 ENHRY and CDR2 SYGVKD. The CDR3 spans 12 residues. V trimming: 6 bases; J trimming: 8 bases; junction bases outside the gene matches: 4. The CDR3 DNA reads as TGTGCCATCAGGAGGACAGGGGAGGGCTACACCTTC. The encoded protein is CAIRRTGEGYTF.

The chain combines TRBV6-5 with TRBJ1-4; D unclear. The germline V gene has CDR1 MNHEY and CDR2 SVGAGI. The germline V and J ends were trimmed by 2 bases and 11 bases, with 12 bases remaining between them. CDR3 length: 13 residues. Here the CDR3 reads CASSYRRVAKLFF. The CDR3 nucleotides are TGTGCCAGCAGTTACAGGAGGGTGGCGAAACTGTTTTTT.

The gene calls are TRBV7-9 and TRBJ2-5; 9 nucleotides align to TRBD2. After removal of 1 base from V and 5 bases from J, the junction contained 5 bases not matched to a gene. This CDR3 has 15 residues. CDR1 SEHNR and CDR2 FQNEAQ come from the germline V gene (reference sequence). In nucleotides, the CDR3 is TGTGCCAGCAGCTTAGGGGGACTAGCAGGGGAGACCCAGTACTTC. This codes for CASSLGGLAGETQYF.

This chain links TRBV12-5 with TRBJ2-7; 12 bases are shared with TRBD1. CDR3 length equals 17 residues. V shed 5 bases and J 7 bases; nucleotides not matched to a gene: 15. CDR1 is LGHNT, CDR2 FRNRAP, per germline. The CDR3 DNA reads TGTGCTAGTGGTAACCATAAACCGGGACAGGGGGCGTATGAGCAGTACTTC. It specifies CASGNHKPGQGAYEQYF.

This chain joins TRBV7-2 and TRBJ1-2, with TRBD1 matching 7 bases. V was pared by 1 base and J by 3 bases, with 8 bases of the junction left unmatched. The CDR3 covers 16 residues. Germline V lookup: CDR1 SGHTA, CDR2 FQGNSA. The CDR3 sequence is CASSLVRGQAYYGYTF. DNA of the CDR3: TGTGCCAGCAGCTTAGTGCGTGGACAGGCCTACTATGGCTACACCTTC. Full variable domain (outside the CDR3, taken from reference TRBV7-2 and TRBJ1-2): GAGVSQSPSNKVTEKGKDVELRCDPISGHTALYWYRQSLGQGLEFLIYFQGNSAPDKSGLPSDRFSAERTGGSVSTLTIQRTQQEDSAVYLCASSLVRGQAYYGYTFGSGTRLTVV.

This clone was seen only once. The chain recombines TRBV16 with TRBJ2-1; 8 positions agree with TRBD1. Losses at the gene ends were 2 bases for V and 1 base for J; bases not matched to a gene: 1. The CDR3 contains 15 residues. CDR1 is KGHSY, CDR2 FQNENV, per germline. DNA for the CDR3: TGTGCCAGCAGCCAACGGACAGGGTCCTACAATGAGCAGTTCTTC. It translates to CASSQRTGSYNEQFF.

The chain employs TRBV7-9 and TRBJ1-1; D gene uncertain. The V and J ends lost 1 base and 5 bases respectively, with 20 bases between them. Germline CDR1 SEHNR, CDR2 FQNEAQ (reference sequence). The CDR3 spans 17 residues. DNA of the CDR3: TGTGCCAGCAGCTTAGATTACTCGGGGAAGTTTGGGACTGAAGCTTTCTTT. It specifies CASSLDYSGKFGTEAFF.

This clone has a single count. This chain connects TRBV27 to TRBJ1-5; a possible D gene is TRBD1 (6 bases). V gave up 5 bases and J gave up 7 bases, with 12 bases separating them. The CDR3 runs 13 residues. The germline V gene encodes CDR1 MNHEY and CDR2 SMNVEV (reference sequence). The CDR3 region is CASSLAGDQPQHF. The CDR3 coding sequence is TGTGCCAGCAGTCTCGCAGGGGACCAGCCCCAGCATTTT.

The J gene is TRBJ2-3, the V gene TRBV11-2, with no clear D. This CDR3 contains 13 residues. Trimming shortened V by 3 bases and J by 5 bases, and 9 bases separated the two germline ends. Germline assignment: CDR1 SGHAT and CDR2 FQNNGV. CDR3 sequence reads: CASSFHTGDTQYF. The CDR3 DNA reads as TGTGCCAGCAGCTTCCATACCGGAGATACGCAGTATTTT. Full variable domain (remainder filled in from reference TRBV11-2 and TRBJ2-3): EAGVAQSPRYKIIEKRQSVAFWCNPISGHATLYWYQQILGQGPKLLIQFQNNGVVDDSQLPKDRFSAERLKGVDSTLKIQPAKLEDSAVYLCASSFHTGDTQYFGPGTRLTVL.

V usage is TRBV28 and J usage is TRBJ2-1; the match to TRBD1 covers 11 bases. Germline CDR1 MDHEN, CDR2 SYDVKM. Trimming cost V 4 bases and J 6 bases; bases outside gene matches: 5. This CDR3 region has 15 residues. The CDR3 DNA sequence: TGTGCCAGCAGTTCGGACAGGGGGCCCCGCAATGAGCAGTTCTTC. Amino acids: CASSSDRGPRNEQFF.

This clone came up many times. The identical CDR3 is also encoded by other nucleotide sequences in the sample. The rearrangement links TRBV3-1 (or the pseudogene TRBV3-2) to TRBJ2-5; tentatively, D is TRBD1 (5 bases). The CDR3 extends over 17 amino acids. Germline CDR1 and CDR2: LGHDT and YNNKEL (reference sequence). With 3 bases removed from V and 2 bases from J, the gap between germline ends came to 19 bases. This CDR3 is CASSHPPDSPLQETQYF. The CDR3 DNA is TGTGCCAGCAGCCATCCCCCTGACAGTCCTTTACAAGAGACCCAGTACTTC.

For the CDR3, the DNA is TGTGCCACCAGCAGTGGGACAGGCGGCGGGGAGCTGTTTTTT. Translating it yields CATSSGTGGGELFF. The genes are TRBV15 and TRBJ2-2; 8 positions agree with TRBD1. V was pared by 3 bases and J by 7 bases, with 4 bases of the junction left unmatched. Germline V gene data show CDR1 as LNHNV and CDR2 as YYDKDF (reference sequence). The CDR3 loop spans 14 amino acids.